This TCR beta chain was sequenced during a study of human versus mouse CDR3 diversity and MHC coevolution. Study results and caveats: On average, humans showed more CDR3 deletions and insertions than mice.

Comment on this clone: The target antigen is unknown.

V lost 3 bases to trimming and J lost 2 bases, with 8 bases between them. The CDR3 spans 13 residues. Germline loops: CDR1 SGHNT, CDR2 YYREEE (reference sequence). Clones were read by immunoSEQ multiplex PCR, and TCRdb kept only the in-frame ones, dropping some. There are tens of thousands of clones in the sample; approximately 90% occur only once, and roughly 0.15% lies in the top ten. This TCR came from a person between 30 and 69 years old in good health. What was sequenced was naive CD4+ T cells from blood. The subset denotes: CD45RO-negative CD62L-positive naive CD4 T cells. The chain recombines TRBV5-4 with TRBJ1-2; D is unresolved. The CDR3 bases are TGTGCCAGCAGCTCACCTGAGAACTATGGCTACACCTTC. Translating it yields CASSSPENYGYTF.